This TCR beta chain was recovered during a study of CD8+ T cells in alopecia areata. Turning to this clone: Its antigen is undetermined.

The ends lost 8 bases at V and 0 bases at J; junction bases unmatched: 7. CDR3 length: 13 amino acids. Germline loops: CDR1 GTSNPN, CDR2 SVGIG (reference sequence). Treatment meaning: oral pan-JAK inhibitor, 5-10 mg twice daily. Points from the study as a whole: As there was one nonresponder, how baseline CD8+ expansion relates to response remains uncertain.

Extracted from the samples, RNA was reverse transcribed into cDNA to serve as the sequencing template. The assay was immunoSEQ multiplex PCR, and TCRdb's table has in-frame clones only and misses some. The table records 180,000 or so clones, roughly half of them present only once. The rearrangement links TRBV30 to TRBJ2-7; 7 bases match TRBD2. The sample consisted of CD8+ T cells sorted from blood, taken around week 53, from a patient treated with tofacitinib. The clonotype comes from a human donor with alopecia areata. CDR3 residues: CAGQRENSYEQYF. In DNA, the CDR3 is TGTGCCGGGCAGCGGGAAAACTCCTACGAGCAGTACTTC.